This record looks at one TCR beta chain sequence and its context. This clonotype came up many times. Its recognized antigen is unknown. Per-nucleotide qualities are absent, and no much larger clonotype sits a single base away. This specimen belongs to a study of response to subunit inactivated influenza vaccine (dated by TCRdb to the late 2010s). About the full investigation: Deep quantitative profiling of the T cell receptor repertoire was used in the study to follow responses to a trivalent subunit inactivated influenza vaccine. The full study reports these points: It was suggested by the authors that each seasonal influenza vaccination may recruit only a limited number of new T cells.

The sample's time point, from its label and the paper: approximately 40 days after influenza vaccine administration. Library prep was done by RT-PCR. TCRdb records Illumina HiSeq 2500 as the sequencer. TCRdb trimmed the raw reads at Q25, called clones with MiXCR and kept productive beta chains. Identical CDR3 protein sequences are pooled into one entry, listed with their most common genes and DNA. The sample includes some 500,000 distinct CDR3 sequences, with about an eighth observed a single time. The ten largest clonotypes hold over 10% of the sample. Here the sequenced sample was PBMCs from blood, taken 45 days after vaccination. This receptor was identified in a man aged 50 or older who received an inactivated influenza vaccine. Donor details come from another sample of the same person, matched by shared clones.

The CDR3 in this case is CASSQERPNSPLHF. The base sequence is TGTGCCAGCAGCCAAGAGAGGCCAAATTCACCCCTCCACTTT. This chain joins TRBV3-1 to TRBJ1-6; no D gene can be assigned with confidence. The trim is 0 bases for V and 7 bases for J, with a gap of 7 bases between the germline ends. Sequences LGHDT (CDR1) and YNNKEL (CDR2) are obtained from the germline V gene (reference sequence). The CDR3 covers 14 residues, taking in both the cysteine and the phenylalanine. Solely the CDR3 DNA is kept, with 42 bases framed from the first base.